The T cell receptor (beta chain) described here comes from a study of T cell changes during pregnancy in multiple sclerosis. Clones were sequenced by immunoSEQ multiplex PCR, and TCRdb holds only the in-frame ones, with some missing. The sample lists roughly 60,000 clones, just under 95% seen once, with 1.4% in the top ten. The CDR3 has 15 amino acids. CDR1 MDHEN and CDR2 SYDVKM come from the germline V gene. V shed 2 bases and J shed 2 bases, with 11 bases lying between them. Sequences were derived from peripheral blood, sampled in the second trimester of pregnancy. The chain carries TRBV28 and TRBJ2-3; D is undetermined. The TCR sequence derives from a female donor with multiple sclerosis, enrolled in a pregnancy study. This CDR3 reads CASSLGGDFTDTQYF. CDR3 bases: TGTGCCAGCAGTTTAGGCGGAGATTTCACAGATACGCAGTATTTT.